This TCR beta chain was captured in a study of T cell repertoires in cytomegalovirus infection. Study-level background: Indicated by public TCR beta signatures were CMV infection and matching HLA type.

V shed 5 bases and J shed 5 bases, with 15 bases lying between them. CDR1 DFQATT and CDR2 SNEGSKA come from the germline V gene (reference sequence). CDR3 length equals 13 residues. TCRdb re-called the reads through MiXCR, storing one row per CDR3 protein. The table lists about 270,000 distinct CDR3 sequences, about 20% of them singletons, with roughly a fifth in the top ten. With regard to this clonotype: Its target is unknown.

Study-wide results and limits: CMV carriers having the relevant HLA were flagged by cumulative public TCR beta family frequency. Ex vivo, HLA-C-restricted CMV-specific TCR beta clonotypes prevailed over the rest of the response.

This sequence joins TRBV20-1 and TRBJ1-2, with D perhaps matching TRBD1 (5 bases). The sequenced sample was cultured PBMCs, obtained from culture after CMV antigen stimulation. This TCR derives from a human donor in good health (CMV status not recorded). Some clones in this sample may be carry-over from other donors' samples. This CDR3 reads CSAAKTVRYGYTF. CDR3 in DNA: TGCAGTGCTGCTAAGACAGTGAGATATGGCTACACCTTC.